This entry lists 26 T cell receptor beta chains sequenced from one sample in a study of blood T cell repertoires in COVID-19. The data were produced by immunoSEQ multiplex PCR, yet TCRdb's version contains in-frame clones alone and is incomplete. The table has some 130,000 clones, about 89% seen once. Material for sequencing was peripheral blood. These receptors all stem from a woman aged 65 to 85 with COVID-19, enrolled during active disease.

V is TRBV5-4 and J is TRBJ2-5, with D perhaps matching TRBD2 (5 bases). The CDR3 has 13 residues. Deletions cut 4 bases from V and 5 bases from J, with 12 bases between. CDR1 is SGHNT and CDR2 is YYREEE in the germline V gene (reference sequence). This CDR3 is CASSPRTGETQYF. The CDR3 region has the DNA TGTGCCAGCAGCCCGCGGACGGGGGAGACCCAGTACTTC.

The CDR3 loop reads CASSEMASGVGLYNEQFF. The DNA for the CDR3 is TGCGCCAGCAGTGAGATGGCTAGCGGGGTCGGACTCTACAATGAGCAGTTCTTC. This chain links TRBV10-2 with TRBJ2-1; 9 bases match TRBD2. V was pared by 2 bases and J by 3 bases, with 11 bases of the junction left unmatched. Per germline, CDR1 WSHSY and CDR2 SAAADI. The CDR3 has 18 residues.

The V and J genes are TRBV7-6 and TRBJ1-3, with a tentative D call TRBD1 (6 bases). V lost 2 bases and J 4 bases, leaving 12 bases between the germline ends. Germline V CDR1 and CDR2: SGHVS, FNYEAQ. The CDR3 consists of 15 residues. The CDR3 reads CASSLFAGEGNTIYF. CDR3 coding DNA: TGTGCCAGCAGCTTATTCGCAGGGGAAGGAAACACCATATATTTT.

V and J are TRBV2 and TRBJ1-5, with 7 nucleotides matching TRBD1. V lost 8 bases and J lost 0; bases outside the gene matches: 10. CDR1 is SNHLY and CDR2 is FYNNEI in the germline V gene. The CDR3 has 16 amino acids. This CDR3 is CASGNRGDYSNQPQHF. CDR3 sequence (DNA): TGTGCCAGCGGAAACAGGGGTGATTATAGCAATCAGCCCCAGCATTTT.

The chain is built from TRBV5-1 and TRBJ2-1; D not resolved. Germline CDR1 reads SGHRS; CDR2 reads YFSETQ. V lost 2 bases to trimming and J lost 8 bases, with 14 bases between them. The CDR3 is 14 residues long. CDR3 in amino acids: CASSLSPRPDEQFF. In DNA, the CDR3 is TGCGCCAGCAGCTTATCCCCCCGCCCGGATGAGCAGTTCTTC.

The rearrangement uses TRBV18 and TRBJ1-1, with TRBD1 matching over 7 bases. The CDR3 extends over 14 amino acids. Germline assignment: CDR1 KGHSH and CDR2 LQKENI. Losses at the gene ends were 6 bases for V and 1 base for J; bases not matched to a gene: 5. CDR3 sequence: CASSLGTENTEAFF. In DNA, the CDR3 is TGTGCCAGCTCCCTCGGGACAGAGAACACTGAAGCTTTCTTT.

The V call is TRBV19, the J call TRBJ1-5; D unclear. The CDR3 extends over 14 amino acids. Germline values: CDR1 LNHDA, CDR2 SQIVND (reference sequence). V was clipped by 7 bases and J by 2 bases, with 12 bases between them. CDR3 protein: CASTQTGGNQPQHF. CDR3 coding DNA: TGTGCCAGTACTCAGACTGGAGGCAATCAGCCCCAGCATTTT.

The chain recombines TRBV6-1 with TRBJ2-5; TRBD2 matches at 8 bases. The length of the CDR3 is 14 residues. CDR1 is MNHNS, CDR2 SASEGT, per germline. The V gene end was trimmed by 4 bases and the J gene end by 5 bases; junction bases not matched to a gene: 6. The CDR3 region is CASSATRGGETQYF. As DNA, the CDR3 is TGTGCCAGCAGTGCCACTCGGGGGGGGGAGACCCAGTACTTC.

The rearrangement uses TRBV6-1 and TRBJ1-4; TRBD1 aligns across 11 bases. J gave up 10 bases and V 3 bases, and 7 bases lay outside the gene matches. The CDR3 extends over 15 amino acids. Per the germline V gene, CDR1 is MNHNS and CDR2 is SASEGT. The CDR3 sequence is CASSDDGTGGRKLFF. CDR3 DNA: TGTGCCAGCAGTGATGACGGGACAGGGGGGAGAAAACTGTTTTTT.

This clone has ten or more counts. The rearrangement links TRBV19 to TRBJ2-6; D might be TRBD2 (5 bases). The V gene's germline CDR1 is LNHDA and CDR2 SQIVND (reference sequence). V gave up 7 bases and J gave up 3 bases, with 13 bases separating them. This CDR3 has 15 amino acids. This CDR3 reads CASKRQWYGANVLTF. CDR3 nucleotides: TGTGCCAGTAAGCGGCAGTGGTATGGGGCCAACGTCCTGACTTTC.

The chain uses TRBV27 and TRBJ1-6, with a tentative D call TRBD1 (5 bases). Germline assignment: CDR1 MNHEY and CDR2 SMNVEV (reference sequence). V lost 4 bases and J 6 bases, leaving 16 bases between the germline ends. The CDR3 spans 16 residues. Here the CDR3 DNA reads TGTGCCAGCAGTTATTCGGGGGGAATTTTTAATTCACCCCTCCACTTT. Protein: CASSYSGGIFNSPLHF.

As regards this clone: The junction does not match germline at one end; this may be a read error. This chain uses TRBV28 with TRBJ1-2, with D possibly matching TRBD1 (5 bases). CDR3 length: 12 residues. Germline V gene data show CDR1 as MDHEN and CDR2 as SYDVKM. DNA of the CDR3: TGCCCTCAGCGCCGAAAGGGGCAAGGCTACACCTTC. Amino acid sequence: CPQRRKGQGYTF.

The V call is TRBV9, the J call TRBJ2-3; 12 bases are shared with TRBD2. CDR3 length: 16 residues. With V trimmed by 2 bases and J by 1 base, 2 bases remained unmatched. Germline CDR1 SGDLS, CDR2 YYNGEE. This CDR3 is CASSVGLAGRTDTQYF. In DNA form, the CDR3 reads TGTGCCAGCAGCGTCGGACTAGCGGGGCGCACAGATACGCAGTATTTT. Complete variable domain (other parts from reference TRBV9 and TRBJ2-3): DSGVTQTPKHLITATGQRVTLRCSPRSGDLSVYWYQQSLDQGLQFLIQYYNGEERAKGNILERFSAQQFPDLHSELNLSSLELGDSALYFCASSVGLAGRTDTQYFGPGTRLTVL.

The V gene is TRBV7-9, the J gene TRBJ1-2; TRBD1 matches at 7 bases. Per germline, CDR1 SEHNR and CDR2 FQNEAQ (reference sequence). The CDR3 runs 16 residues. The junction had 10 bases not matched to a gene; V was cut back by 5 bases and J by 1 base. The CDR3 DNA reads as TGTGCCAGCAGCCTAGAGCTACAGGGGATTAACTATGGCTACACCTTC. As protein: CASSLELQGINYGYTF.

This clone was recorded only once. CDR3: CASSTTFTDTQYF. CDR3 DNA sequence: TGCGCCAGCAGTACGACTTTCACAGATACGCAGTATTTT. V gene TRBV5-1 combines with J gene TRBJ2-3, with D uncertain. V gave up 5 bases and J gave up 2 bases, with 9 bases separating them. CDR3 length equals 13 residues. Germline V CDR1 and CDR2: SGHRS, YFSETQ.

The chain links TRBV3-1 (or the pseudogene TRBV3-2) to TRBJ1-6, with a possible D match to TRBD1 (6 bases). CDR1 is LGHDT and CDR2 is YNNKEL in the germline V gene (reference sequence). This CDR3 has 14 amino acids. The V end lost 3 bases, the J end lost 7 bases, and 10 bases lay between the germline ends. The CDR3 spells CASSQGTFNSPLHF. In DNA, the CDR3 is TGTGCCAGCAGCCAGGGGACATTCAATTCACCCCTCCACTTT.

The chain couples TRBV5-1 to TRBJ2-1; tentatively, D is TRBD1 (7 bases). The CDR3 runs to 14 residues. The germline CDR1 and CDR2 sequences are SGHRS and YFSETQ. V lost 2 bases and J 9 bases, leaving 15 bases between the germline ends. The CDR3 loop reads CASSFPQGGSEQFF. CDR3 bases: TGCGCCAGCAGCTTTCCCCAGGGGGGCAGTGAGCAGTTCTTC.

J is TRBJ2-7 and V is TRBV7-9; 10 nucleotides match TRBD1. The CDR3 runs to 16 residues. The germline V gene encodes CDR1 SEHNR and CDR2 FQNEAQ (reference sequence). Trimming cost V 0 bases and J 5 bases; bases outside gene matches: 7. CDR3 loop: CASSLAWRTGGNEQYF. The CDR3 DNA follows: TGTGCCAGCAGCTTAGCTTGGAGGACAGGGGGTAACGAGCAGTACTTC.

The chain uses TRBV30 and TRBJ1-3, with a possible D match to TRBD1 (6 bases). This CDR3 has 16 residues. V shed 2 bases and J shed 1 base, with 15 bases lying between them. Germline CDR1 and CDR2: GTSNPN and SVGIG (reference sequence). The chain's CDR3 is CAWSPHRGGSGNTIYF. CDR3 nucleotides: TGTGCCTGGAGTCCGCATCGAGGGGGATCTGGAAACACCATATATTTT.

This chain connects TRBV19 to TRBJ2-7; 7 positions match TRBD1. V shed 4 bases and J 3 bases; nucleotides not matched to a gene: 6. The CDR3 spans 14 residues. CDR1 and CDR2 (germline): LNHDA, SQIVND (reference sequence). CDR3: CASSSGAGGYEQYF. CDR3 DNA sequence: TGTGCCAGTAGTAGTGGTGCAGGGGGCTACGAGCAGTACTTC.

This chain connects TRBV20-1 to TRBJ2-7; D is perhaps TRBD1 (6 bases). Trimming shortened V by 3 bases and J by 3 bases, and 12 bases separated the two germline ends. Germline V gene data show CDR1 as DFQATT and CDR2 as SNEGSKA (reference sequence). CDR3 length equals 13 residues. The CDR3 region has the DNA TGCAGTGCTAGTTCACACAGGGTCTACGAGCAGTACTTC. It encodes CSASSHRVYEQYF.

V is TRBV5-1 and J is TRBJ2-7; D might be TRBD2 (5 bases). The V and J ends lost 7 bases and 0 bases respectively, with 14 bases between them. The V gene's germline CDR1 is SGHRS and CDR2 YFSETQ. The CDR3 has 14 residues. CDR3 sequence reads: CASRDQGSSYEQYF. The CDR3 DNA reads TGCGCCAGCCGAGATCAAGGGAGCTCCTACGAGCAGTACTTC.

The chain recombines TRBV19 with TRBJ1-3; no firm D call. The CDR3 spans 14 residues. Trimming took 7 bases from V and 2 from J, leaving 12 bases between them. Germline CDR1 is LNHDA and CDR2 is SQIVND (reference sequence). The DNA for the CDR3 is TGTGCCAGTACTCGCGAGGGAGCTGGAAACACCATATATTTT. This gives the protein CASTREGAGNTIYF.

J is TRBJ1-6 and V is TRBV2, with no clear D. CDR1 and CDR2 from the germline V gene are SNHLY and FYNNEI. The germline V and J ends were trimmed by 7 bases and 9 bases, with 16 bases remaining between them. CDR3 length: 14 residues. The CDR3 loop reads CASTTELYFSPLHF. Written as DNA, the CDR3 is TGTGCCAGCACAACAGAGCTATATTTTTCACCCCTCCACTTT.

This clone was seen a single time. This chain uses TRBV9 with TRBJ2-2; D is unclear. V was clipped by 0 bases and J by 3 bases, with 6 bases between them. The germline gives CDR1 SGDLS, CDR2 YYNGEE. This CDR3 comprises 14 residues. In nucleotides, the CDR3 is TGTGCCAGCAGCGTAGGGCTTTACACCGGGGAGCTGTTTTTT. Residues: CASSVGLYTGELFF.

Only one count was recorded for this clone. The chain is built from TRBV11-2 and TRBJ2-3, with D hard to call. The germline V gene encodes CDR1 SGHAT and CDR2 FQNNGV. Trimming left V 1 base short and J 4 bases short, with 6 bases between. The CDR3 consists of 13 residues. The CDR3 nucleotides are TGTGCCAGCAGCTTAGTGTCGGCAGATACGCAGTATTTT. Protein: CASSLVSADTQYF.